These 25 T cell receptor beta chains came from one sample sequenced in a study of post-analysis software for immune sequencing data. Study-wide findings and caveats: TRBV5-6, TRBV5-1 and TRBV20-1 were among about 5 TRBV segments more frequent in patients than controls.

No antigen has been assigned to these receptors. Unique molecular identifiers tagged the TCR beta cDNA libraries. TCRdb reprocessed the PCR reads with MiXCR, giving one entry per CDR3 protein. The data hold some 190,000 distinct CDR3 sequences, with 29% observed a single time. The sequenced sample consisted of blood. The receptors derive from a girl aged 2-17 years with multiple sclerosis.

This clonotype has a count of ten or more. This chain uses TRBV14 with TRBJ2-1, with 7 bases lining up with TRBD2. Germline trimming cut 7 bases from V and 9 bases from J; bases unmatched to any gene: 12. This CDR3 is built from 14 residues. The germline V gene encodes CDR1 SGHDN and CDR2 FVKESK. The DNA of the CDR3 is TGTGCCAGCAACCGGGGACTACTGTGGGGTGAGCAGTTCTTC. This translates into CASNRGLLWGEQFF.

This clonotype was counted ten times or more. The rearrangement joins TRBV5-5 to TRBJ2-7; 7 nucleotides line up with TRBD1. This CDR3 comprises 14 residues. V gave up 4 bases and J gave up 0 bases; unmatched junction bases: 4. Germline assignment: CDR1 SGHKS and CDR2 YYEKEE (reference sequence). CDR3 sequence: CASSRDSFSYEQYF. The CDR3 DNA reads as TGTGCCAGCAGCCGGGACAGCTTCTCCTACGAGCAGTACTTC.

The CDR3 coding sequence is TGCGCCAGCAGCTTGGAGTCCGGGTCAGGAGATACGCAGTATTTT. Protein sequence: CASSLESGSGDTQYF. This sequence joins TRBV5-1 and TRBJ2-3, with unresolved D. This CDR3 is built from 15 residues. Germline CDR1 is SGHRS and CDR2 is YFSETQ. The V end was cut by 0 bases, the J end by 5 bases, with 13 bases between.

This clonotype occurred many times. V is TRBV3-1 and J is TRBJ1-5; a possible D gene is TRBD1 (5 bases). Trimming left V 4 bases short and J 2 bases short, with 12 bases between. The V gene's germline CDR1 is LGHDT and CDR2 YNNKEL (reference sequence). The CDR3 covers 15 residues. CDR3 region: CASSLDGTGNQPQHF. In nucleotides, the CDR3 is TGTGCCAGCAGCCTCGACGGGACGGGCAATCAGCCCCAGCATTTT.

There are many counts of this clonotype. The rearrangement joins TRBV6-6 to TRBJ1-6; 8 bases agree with TRBD1. The V segment lost 5 bases and the J segment 10 bases; nucleotides outside the gene matches: 16. The CDR3 contains 17 residues. Germline V gives CDR1 MNHNY, CDR2 SVGAGI (reference sequence). The CDR3 DNA sequence: TGTGCCAGCAGTCCCCGACAGGGGACGGTTTGGGGATCACCCCTCCACTTT. It codes for CASSPRQGTVWGSPLHF.

In regard to this clonotype: A single base separates this from a much larger clone, so it may be a read error. The chain carries TRBV5-1 and TRBJ2-1; weak D call: TRBD1 (7 bases). Germline V gene lookup returns CDR1 SGHRS and CDR2 YFSETQ. The CDR3 covers 13 residues. CDR3 loop: CVSGYTGVDEQFF. The CDR3 region has the DNA TGCGTCAGCGGGTACACAGGGGTGGATGAGCAGTTCTTC.

This clonotype was observed at least ten times. The gene calls are TRBV7-2 and TRBJ2-7; D tentatively fits TRBD1 or TRBD2 (5 bases each). The V and J ends lost 0 bases and 0 bases respectively, with 9 bases between them. The CDR3 has 15 residues. Germline V gene sequence: CDR1 SGHTA, CDR2 FQGNSA. The CDR3 nucleotides read TGTGCCAGCAGCTTAGCGGGACCTGGCTCCTACGAGCAGTACTTC. It encodes CASSLAGPGSYEQYF. Using reference TRBV7-2 and TRBJ2-7 for the parts outside the CDR3, the full variable domain is GAGVSQSPSNKVTEKGKDVELRCDPISGHTALYWYRQSLGQGLEFLIYFQGNSAPDKSGLPSDRFSAERTGGSVSTLTIQRTQQEDSAVYLCASSLAGPGSYEQYFGPGTRLTVT.

The V gene is TRBV29-1, the J gene TRBJ1-1; maybe TRBD1 (5 bases). Germline values: CDR1 SQVTM, CDR2 ANQGSEA. This CDR3 has 13 amino acids. Trimming stripped 6 bases from V and 3 bases from J, with 14 bases between. This chain's CDR3 is CSVSSGPYTEAFF. CDR3 nucleotide sequence: TGCAGCGTGTCGTCAGGGCCCTACACTGAAGCTTTCTTT.

The chain has TRBV28 and TRBJ1-1; no firm D call. V lost 6 bases, J lost 7 bases, and 18 bases lay in between. Germline CDR1 reads MDHEN; CDR2 reads SYDVKM. This CDR3 has 14 amino acids. The CDR3 loop is CASSRMRGMGEAFF. CDR3 DNA sequence: TGTGCCAGCAGCCGAATGCGGGGAATGGGTGAAGCTTTCTTT.

This chain uses TRBV13 with TRBJ1-1; TRBD1 matches at 9 bases. CDR1 is PRHDT, CDR2 FYEKMQ, per germline (reference sequence). The V and J ends lost 3 bases and 0 bases, in that order; junction bases with no gene match: 8. CDR3 length: 17 residues. CDR3 bases: TGTGCCAGCAGCTTCGGACAGGGGCGCTCCCTGAACACTGAAGCTTTCTTT. Translating it yields CASSFGQGRSLNTEAFF.

The V and J genes are TRBV18 and TRBJ1-5, with D possibly TRBD1 on 6 matching bases. The CDR3 runs 16 residues. V dropped 8 bases and J dropped 4 bases, with 21 bases sitting between them. CDR1 and CDR2 (germline): KGHSH, LQKENI. The CDR3 reads CASTTVATGKNQPQHF. The DNA of the CDR3 is TGTGCCAGCACCACCGTGGCCACAGGGAAAAATCAGCCCCAGCATTTT.

This clonotype was seen ten or more times. This chain joins TRBV30 and TRBJ2-1; no reliable D call. The CDR3 has 11 amino acids. V was shortened by 0 bases and J by 7 bases, with 4 bases between the two germline ends. Germline assignment: CDR1 GTSNPN and CDR2 SVGIG (reference sequence). The CDR3: CAWSVRNEQFF. The CDR3 coding sequence is TGTGCCTGGAGTGTACGGAATGAGCAGTTCTTC.

This chain links TRBV29-1 with TRBJ2-5; maybe TRBD1 (6 bases). Trimming took off 6 bases at V and 5 bases at J, with 13 bases between the two ends. CDR3 length: 12 residues. CDR1 and CDR2 from the germline V gene are SQVTM and ANQGSEA. CDR3 nucleotides: TGCAGCGTCGGACAGACCGGGGAGACCCAGTACTTC. Translation gives CSVGQTGETQYF.

This clonotype was counted at least ten times. The chain joins TRBV7-2 to TRBJ2-1, with D perhaps given as TRBD1 or TRBD2 (5 bases each). The CDR3 is made up of 16 amino acids. CDR1 SGHTA and CDR2 FQGNSA come from the germline V gene. Trimming stripped 7 bases from V and 4 bases from J, with 20 bases between. The CDR3 bases are TGTGCCAGCATTAAGGGTTCGGGCTGGGGGTACAATGAGCAGTTCTTC. Protein product: CASIKGSGWGYNEQFF.

This chain connects TRBV12-3 or TRBV12-4 to TRBJ2-1; 12 bases are shared with TRBD1. The CDR3 sequence is 14 residues long. Trimming took 4 bases from V and 7 from J; bases not matched to a gene: 2. CDR3 DNA: TGTGCCAGCAGTTGGGGACAGGGGGCGAATGAGCAGTTCTTC. This sequence encodes CASSWGQGANEQFF.

The CDR3 protein is CSAGVRQTSWYGYTF. Here the CDR3 DNA reads TGCAGTGCTGGAGTCCGACAGACCAGTTGGTATGGCTACACCTTC. The rearrangement links TRBV20-1 to TRBJ1-2, with D maybe TRBD1 (5 bases). The germline CDR1 and CDR2 sequences are DFQATT and SNEGSKA (reference sequence). Trimming took 5 bases from V and 5 from J, leaving 21 bases between them. CDR3 length: 15 amino acids.

This clonotype was picked up many times. The chain uses TRBV29-1 and TRBJ2-3, with 8 bases matching TRBD1. The germline gives CDR1 SQVTM, CDR2 ANQGSEA. CDR3 length: 13 residues. V trimming: 7 bases; J trimming: 0 bases; junction bases outside the gene matches: 3. For the CDR3, the DNA is TGCAGCGGTGGACAGGGTAGCACAGATACGCAGTATTTT. Protein sequence: CSGGQGSTDTQYF.

The V call is TRBV13, the J call TRBJ2-1, with TRBD2 identical over 7 bases. CDR1 PRHDT and CDR2 FYEKMQ come from the germline V gene (reference sequence). The CDR3 is made up of 15 amino acids. V shed 5 bases, J shed 5 bases, and the junction held 9 bases outside the gene matches. The CDR3, as DNA: TGTGCCAGCAGCCAGGGAGGGACGGGCAACAATGAGCAGTTCTTC. As protein: CASSQGGTGNNEQFF.

This clonotype was seen repeatedly, ten times or more. CDR3 in amino acids: CSVDRAHDQETQYF. For the CDR3, the DNA is TGCAGCGTCGACAGGGCGCACGACCAAGAGACCCAGTACTTC. The chain is built from TRBV29-1 and TRBJ2-5, with 7 bases lining up with TRBD1. CDR3 length: 14 amino acids. V trimming: 6 bases; J trimming: 0 bases; junction bases outside the gene matches: 7. Germline V gives CDR1 SQVTM, CDR2 ANQGSEA.

The V and J genes are TRBV2 and TRBJ2-4; 11 bases are a match to TRBD2. The germline gives CDR1 SNHLY, CDR2 FYNNEI. V gave up 7 bases and J gave up 2 bases; unmatched junction bases: 7. The CDR3 has 16 amino acids. CDR3 nucleotide sequence: TGTGCCAGCAATAGCGGGAGGGCCCGGTCCAAAAACATTCAGTACTTC. Translated: CASNSGRARSKNIQYF.

This clonotype was detected many times. This sequence joins TRBV27 and TRBJ2-1; TRBD1 agrees at 7 bases. Unmatched junction bases numbered 3, after V lost 0 bases and J lost 1 base. The CDR3 consists of 16 residues. Germline CDR1 and CDR2: MNHEY and SMNVEV (reference sequence). The CDR3 is CASSLSGTESYNEQFF. The CDR3 DNA follows: TGTGCCAGCAGTTTATCCGGGACAGAGTCCTACAATGAGCAGTTCTTC.

The chain is built from TRBV27 and TRBJ1-5; D might be TRBD1 (6 bases). From germline, CDR1 is MNHEY and CDR2 SMNVEV (reference sequence). V lost 4 bases and J 0 bases, leaving 16 bases between the germline ends. This CDR3 spans 17 amino acids. This chain's CDR3 is CASSSAAGAYSNQPQHF. The CDR3 DNA reads TGTGCCAGCAGTTCGGCCGCAGGGGCCTATAGCAATCAGCCCCAGCATTTT.

This clonotype has at least ten counts. The chain uses TRBV20-1 and TRBJ2-3; 9 nucleotides line up with TRBD2. The germline V gene encodes CDR1 DFQATT and CDR2 SNEGSKA (reference sequence). This CDR3 comprises 15 residues. V lost 6 bases to trimming and J lost 4 bases; unmatched junction nucleotides: 11. The CDR3: CSAQSSGSRADTQYF. For the CDR3, the DNA is TGCAGTGCCCAAAGTAGCGGGAGTAGGGCAGATACGCAGTATTTT.

This clonotype was counted many times. The rearrangement joins TRBV5-1 to TRBJ1-1; TRBD1 is a possible D gene (6 bases). V shed 1 base and J shed 1 base, with 11 bases lying between them. Germline CDR1 SGHRS, CDR2 YFSETQ. CDR3 length: 15 residues. The CDR3 loop is CASSLLAGENTEAFF. The CDR3 DNA sequence: TGCGCCAGCAGCTTGCTAGCAGGGGAGAACACTGAAGCTTTCTTT.

The chain recombines TRBV4-1 with TRBJ2-1; 12 nucleotides agree with TRBD2. With 3 bases clipped from V and 7 bases from J, the junction kept 10 bases outside the gene matches. This CDR3 has 17 residues. Germline V gene data show CDR1 as MGHRA and CDR2 as YSYEKL. The CDR3 is CASSHGLAGMGENEQFF. DNA for the CDR3: TGCGCCAGCAGCCACGGACTAGCGGGGATGGGTGAGAATGAGCAGTTCTTC.